The rows below give T cell receptor beta chains drawn from one sample of a study of STAT3 mutations in large granular lymphocyte leukemia. Profiled with immunoSEQ multiplex PCR; TCRdb holds only in-frame clones, not every one. The sample yields approximately 42,000 clones, around 80% seen once. The sample consisted of PBMCs. The receptors stem from a human donor with T large granular lymphocyte leukemia. Some clones in this sample may be carry-over from other donors' samples. Each CDR3 is given with its conserved first and last residue. A D gene is named only where the DNA matches it firmly. The size of a clone is reported for some rows only, either as once, few or many, or as a class for expanded clones.

>TRBD1|14|TRBV10-3|-|TRBJ1-4
TGTGCCATCAGTCCACAGGGGACAGATGAAAAACTGTTTTTT
CAISPQGTDEKLFF
>TRBD2|16|TRBV5-1|-|TRBJ2-7
TGCGCCAGCAGCCCCTCGCCGGGGGGGCTAGCCTACGAGCAGTACTTC
CASSPSPGGLAYEQYF
>TRBD1|18|TRBV19|-|TRBJ1-5
TGTGCCAGTAGTCTGCGGTCAGGGGGCCGGGTGGGGTGGTTAAACCAGCATTTT
CASSLRSGGRVGWLNQHF
>-|13|TRBV14|-|TRBJ1-2
TGTGCCAGCAGCCAACCCGGGACCTATGGCTACACCTTC
CASSQPGTYGYTF
>TRBD1|18|TRBV5-1|-|TRBJ1-4
TGCGCCAGCAGCTTGGGGCGGACAGGGGTTGGTAGGAATGAAAAACTGTTTTTT
CASSLGRTGVGRNEKLFF
>-|14|TRBV6-5|few|TRBJ1-2
TGTGCCAGCAGTTACTCGCAGGGTCCCTATGGCTACACCTTC
CASSYSQGPYGYTF
>TRBD1|16|TRBV4-2|-|TRBJ1-1
TGTGCCAGCAGCTCCCGGACAGGGTACCTTAACACTGAAGCTTTCTTT
CASSSRTGYLNTEAFF
>-|17|TRBV11-2|-|TRBJ1-4
TGTGCCAGCACCGAGCGGGGAGGGGTTGCAACTAATGAAAAACTGTTTTTT
CASTERGGVATNEKLFF
>-|13|TRBV7-2|-|TRBJ2-1
TGTGCCAGCAGCTTGCACGGGCCGAATGAGCAGTTCTTC
CASSLHGPNEQFF
>TRBD2|16|TRBV7-9|-|TRBJ2-3
TGTGCCAGCAGCTTTGGGACTAGCGGGAGCACAGATACGCAGTATTTT
CASSFGTSGSTDTQYF
>-|15|TRBV5-1|few|TRBJ1-6
TGCGCCAGCAGCATACGACAGGACCGGAATTCACCCCTCCACTTT
CASSIRQDRNSPLHF
>TRBD1|13|TRBV29-1|-|TRBJ1-1
TGCAGCGTCACCGGGACAGTGAACACTGAAGCTTTCTTT
CSVTGTVNTEAFF
>-|16|TRBV7-2|-|TRBJ2-1
TGTGCCAGCAGTCAACTCTCCTCGAGCTCCTACAATGAGCAGTTCTTC
CASSQLSSSSYNEQFF
>-|14|TRBV5-6|-|TRBJ2-2
TGTGCCAGCAGCTTGGTTGTCACCACCGGGGAGCTGTTTTTT
CASSLVVTTGELFF
>TRBD2|14|TRBV7-9|few|TRBJ2-3
TGTGCCAGCAGGCGTAGCGGGGGGACAGATACGCAGTATTTT
CASRRSGGTDTQYF
>TRBD1|13|TRBV30|-|TRBJ2-5
TGTGCCTGGAGGGGACAGGGGGCCCGGGCCCAGTACTTC
CAWRGQGARAQYF
>TRBD1|15|TRBV5-6|few|TRBJ2-7
TGTGCCAGCAGCTTGGGGGGACAGCCCCGCGACGAGCAGTACTTC
CASSLGGQPRDEQYF